This TCR beta chain was observed in a study of T-cell reconstitution after alpha-beta-depleted transplantation in children. Unique molecular identifiers were incorporated when the TCRbeta library was constructed. Using its own MiXCR run on the PCR reads, TCRdb lists one record per CDR3 protein. The table lists hundreds of thousands of distinct CDR3 sequences, about 15% of them singletons, with about 1.1% in the top ten. This clonotype was seen a few times. This CDR3 comprises 17 residues. CDR1 MNHEY and CDR2 SVGAGI come from the germline V gene. Trimming took 4 bases from V and 0 from J; bases not matched to a gene: 6.

Source: PBMCs from the stem cell graft donor, taken from the stem cell graft. This chain uses TRBV6-5 with TRBJ1-5; 10 nucleotides agree with TRBD1. This clonotype was sampled from a human donor who donated a stem cell graft to a child with acute myeloid leukemia. The CDR3: CASSSGDRGYSNQPQHF. In DNA form, the CDR3 reads TGTGCCAGCAGTTCAGGGGACAGGGGCTATAGCAATCAGCCCCAGCATTTT.